The 21 T cell receptor beta chains below come from one sample, sequenced in a study of beta chain features in type 1 diabetes. Of the isolated RNA, all was reverse transcribed, and so the sequenced material was expressed TCRB transcripts. Profiled with immunoSEQ multiplex PCR; TCRdb holds only in-frame clones, not every one. The sample includes 810,000 or so clones, around a sixth of them seen just once. The sequenced sample consisted of naive CD4+ T cells from blood. Receptors originate from a young woman in good health.

This clone turned up a few times. V usage is TRBV4-2 and J usage is TRBJ1-4; maybe TRBD1 (5 bases). V lost 4 bases and J lost 8, with 17 bases in between. CDR1 and CDR2 (germline): LGHNA, YNFKEQ. The length of the CDR3 is 15 residues. CDR3 sequence (DNA): TGTGCCAGCAGCCGCGGGTTCCAGGGCGGGGAAAAACTGTTTTTT. Its protein is CASSRGFQGGEKLFF.

This chain uses TRBV28 with TRBJ2-1; 10 bases are shared with TRBD2. Germline V lookup: CDR1 MDHEN, CDR2 SYDVKM. V lost 6 bases and J lost 7; bases outside the gene matches: 15. The CDR3 totals 17 residues. The CDR3 sequence: CASRLSSGSFSGNEQFF. CDR3 in DNA: TGTGCCAGCAGACTTTCTAGCGGGAGTTTCTCAGGGAATGAGCAGTTCTTC. The full variable domain, with the rest looked up from reference TRBV28 and TRBJ2-1, is DVKVTQSSRYLVKRTGEKVFLECVQDMDHENMFWYRQDPGLGLRLIYFSYDVKMKEKGDIPEGYSVSREKKERFSLILESASTNQTSMYLCASRLSSGSFSGNEQFFGPGTRLTVL.

This sequence joins TRBV7-2 and TRBJ2-3; D ambiguous. V shed 3 bases and J shed 4 bases, with 8 bases lying between them. The CDR3 sequence is 13 residues long. Germline V lookup: CDR1 SGHTA, CDR2 FQGNSA. The CDR3 DNA reads as TGTGCCAGCAGCTTTTCCCAATCAGATACGCAGTATTTT. Residues: CASSFSQSDTQYF.

This clone was counted only a few times. The V gene is TRBV27, the J gene TRBJ2-1, with 9 nucleotides matching TRBD2. Trimming removed 2 bases from V and 7 bases from J; junction bases left unmatched: 6. The V gene's germline CDR1 is MNHEY and CDR2 SMNVEV (reference sequence). The CDR3 totals 15 residues. For the CDR3, the DNA is TGTGCCAGCAGTTTAAGGCTAGCGGGAAGAAATGAGCAGTTCTTC. Amino acids: CASSLRLAGRNEQFF.

This clone was recorded a few times. V usage is TRBV27 and J usage is TRBJ1-5; a weak D match, TRBD1 (5 bases). Germline assignment: CDR1 MNHEY and CDR2 SMNVEV (reference sequence). The V end was cut by 4 bases, the J end by 2 bases, with 12 bases between. This CDR3 region has 15 residues. The CDR3 reads CASSSQGSGNQPQHF. CDR3 nucleotide sequence: TGTGCCAGCAGTTCCCAGGGTTCAGGCAATCAGCCCCAGCATTTT.

J is TRBJ2-3 and V is TRBV27; 7 bases match TRBD2. The V gene end was trimmed by 7 bases and the J gene end by 1 base; junction bases not matched to a gene: 2. Germline assignment: CDR1 MNHEY and CDR2 SMNVEV (reference sequence). The CDR3 length is 13 residues. DNA for the CDR3: TGTGCCAGCACTAGCGGCGGCACAGATACGCAGTATTTT. Amino acid sequence: CASTSGGTDTQYF.

The V gene is TRBV29-1, the J gene TRBJ2-7, with TRBD2 as a possible D gene (6 bases). The germline V gene has CDR1 SQVTM and CDR2 ANQGSEA. V shed 4 bases and J shed 4 bases, with 20 bases lying between them. The CDR3 length is 15 residues. Written as DNA, the CDR3 is TGCAGCGTTGCCCTGGGGGGTAATCCTGCATACGAGCAGTACTTC. This encodes CSVALGGNPAYEQYF.

This clone was counted a few times. The chain uses TRBV2 and TRBJ2-7, with 8 bases aligning to TRBD1. With 6 bases clipped from V and 3 bases from J, the junction kept 10 bases outside the gene matches. This CDR3 is built from 15 residues. Germline V gene lookup returns CDR1 SNHLY and CDR2 FYNNEI. The CDR3 DNA sequence: TGTGCCAGCAGCGAATTGACAGGGGAGGTCTACGAGCAGTACTTC. Translated: CASSELTGEVYEQYF.

This clone was observed a few times. The chain uses TRBV29-1 and TRBJ2-3; D remains unclear. The CDR3 has 11 amino acids. CDR1 is SQVTM and CDR2 is ANQGSEA in the germline V gene. V lost 2 bases and J lost 8, with 8 bases in between. Here the CDR3 reads CSVETPGTQYF. CDR3 DNA sequence: TGCAGCGTTGAAACACCCGGTACGCAGTATTTT.

The gene calls are TRBV11-2 and TRBJ2-2; D might be TRBD2 (6 bases). In germline, CDR1 is SGHAT, CDR2 FQNNGV. Trimming left V 2 bases short and J 4 bases short, with 14 bases between. The CDR3 has 16 amino acids. CDR3 sequence reads: CASSLLTGAGTGELFF. CDR3 DNA sequence: TGTGCCAGCAGCTTACTAACGGGAGCGGGCACCGGGGAGCTGTTTTTT.

This clone was picked up a small number of times. Other DNA sequences in the sample encode the same CDR3. In DNA, the CDR3 is TGTGCCAGCAGCCAAGAAGGTCTACAGGGGGTAGGGGAGCAGTACTTC. This translates into CASSQEGLQGVGEQYF. This chain uses TRBV4-2 with TRBJ2-7, with 8 bases that match TRBD1. CDR1 and CDR2 from the germline V gene are LGHNA and YNFKEQ. V gave up 0 bases and J gave up 7 bases; unmatched junction bases: 11. There are 16 residues in the CDR3.

The gene calls are TRBV11-2 and TRBJ1-5; a possible D gene is TRBD1 (5 bases). The CDR3 spans 15 residues. Germline V gene sequence: CDR1 SGHAT, CDR2 FQNNGV. V was shortened by 5 bases and J by 16 bases, with 27 bases between the two germline ends. The DNA for the CDR3 is TGTGCCAGCAGCCTAAGTGGTACGGTGAGGGGAGTTGAACATTTT. Protein sequence: CASSLSGTVRGVEHF.

This clone was counted between two and nine times. J is TRBJ2-3 and V is TRBV6-5; no firm D call. This CDR3 comprises 15 residues. In germline, CDR1 is MNHEY, CDR2 SVGAGI. Trimming stripped 6 bases from V and 4 bases from J, with 17 bases between. The CDR3 DNA reads TGTGCCAGCAGCTATTCCCTGCGCTTTGCAGATACGCAGTATTTT. It specifies CASSYSLRFADTQYF.

This clone was seen only a few times. The chain combines TRBV4-3 with TRBJ1-1, with D hard to call. V was shortened by 0 bases and J by 8 bases, with 13 bases between the two germline ends. CDR1 is LGHNA, CDR2 YSLEER, per germline. The CDR3 consists of 14 residues. CDR3 bases: TGCGCCAGCAGCCAAGAGGGTTGGGCAGGCGAAGCTTTCTTT. This translates into CASSQEGWAGEAFF.

Points on this clone: At the DNA level, this CDR3 is encoded by other sequences in the same sample as well. The chain joins TRBV6-5 to TRBJ1-1; 7 nucleotides match TRBD1. Trimming took 6 bases from V and 3 from J; bases not matched to a gene: 10. The CDR3 has 15 amino acids. From germline, CDR1 is MNHEY and CDR2 SVGAGI. CDR3 amino acids: CASSYRTGRDTEAFF. In DNA, the CDR3 is TGTGCCAGCAGCTACCGGACAGGCCGGGACACTGAAGCTTTCTTT.

In this sample, this clone turned up a few times. The chain uses TRBV7-9 and TRBJ1-4; the D gene is possibly TRBD1 (5 bases). The length of the CDR3 is 15 residues. Germline-derived CDR1 and CDR2 are SEHNR and FQNEAQ (reference sequence). The ends were cut back, 7 bases at V and 8 bases at J, with 20 bases in the middle. CDR3 amino acids: CASIRTGGVREKLFF. The CDR3 DNA follows: TGTGCCAGCATCCGAACTGGGGGGGTTCGGGAAAAACTGTTTTTT. The variable domain in full, with the rest retrieved from reference TRBV7-9 and TRBJ1-4, is DTGVSQNPRHKITKRGQNVTFRCDPISEHNRLYWYRQTLGQGPEFLTYFQNEAQLEKSRLLSDRFSAERPKGSFSTLEIQRTEQGDSAMYLCASIRTGGVREKLFFGSGTQLSVL.

This clone was found a few times. The V call is TRBV28, the J call TRBJ1-1, with D possibly being TRBD1 (6 bases). Per germline, CDR1 MDHEN and CDR2 SYDVKM. The CDR3 consists of 12 residues. V lost 2 bases and J lost 8, with 9 bases in between. The CDR3 region is CASSLGGLEAFF. The CDR3 bases are TGTGCCAGCAGTTTAGGGGGGCTAGAAGCTTTCTTT.

The V call is TRBV11-2, the J call TRBJ2-3; 11 nucleotides align to TRBD2. CDR1 and CDR2 from the germline V gene are SGHAT and FQNNGV. Trimming cost V 5 bases and J 4 bases; bases outside gene matches: 11. The length of the CDR3 is 17 residues. The CDR3 loop is CASSPGVTSGRSDTQYF. As DNA, the CDR3 is TGTGCCAGCAGCCCCGGTGTTACTAGCGGGAGATCAGATACGCAGTATTTT.

This clone has more than one count but fewer than ten. V usage is TRBV4-1 and J usage is TRBJ2-5, with 10 bases fitting TRBD2. In germline, CDR1 is MGHRA, CDR2 YSYEKL. V shed 0 bases and J 5 bases; nucleotides not matched to a gene: 3. CDR3 size: 15 residues. CDR3: CASSQDRAGGETQYF. The CDR3 DNA follows: TGCGCCAGCAGCCAAGATCGAGCGGGAGGGGAGACCCAGTACTTC.

With regard to this clone: This same CDR3 is encoded by further DNA sequences in the sample. The J gene is TRBJ2-7, the V gene TRBV29-1, with 7 bases that match TRBD1. The CDR3 has 17 residues. The V and J ends lost 4 bases and 3 bases, in that order; junction bases with no gene match: 18. Germline V gene data show CDR1 as SQVTM and CDR2 as ANQGSEA. The CDR3 is CSVGGTGVGAGLYEQYF. The DNA of the CDR3 is TGCAGCGTTGGGGGCACAGGGGTGGGGGCAGGGCTCTACGAGCAGTACTTC.

The CDR3 spells CASSLWGDGYGYTF. The DNA for the CDR3 is TGTGCCAGCAGCTTATGGGGTGATGGCTATGGCTACACCTTC. The V gene is TRBV7-9, the J gene TRBJ1-2; D unclear. V dropped 2 bases and J dropped 4 bases, with 11 bases sitting between them. CDR1 SEHNR and CDR2 FQNEAQ come from the germline V gene (reference sequence). The CDR3 sequence is 14 residues long.